Listed here are 19 T cell receptor beta chains from one sample, sequenced in a study of T cell responses to AZD1222 COVID-19 vaccine. Clones were sequenced by immunoSEQ multiplex PCR, and TCRdb holds only the in-frame ones, with some missing. The sample lists about 120,000 clones, under 95% seen once, with almost 5.5% in the top ten. Here the sequenced sample was peripheral blood, taken on day 0 of AZD1222 vaccination. The receptors were gathered from an adult in good health.

The chain recombines TRBV19 with TRBJ1-1, with D perhaps TRBD1 (5 bases). Per the germline V gene, CDR1 is LNHDA and CDR2 is SQIVND (reference sequence). The CDR3 length is 14 residues. V shed 1 base and J shed 6 bases, with 12 bases lying between them. CDR3 nucleotides: TGTGCCAGTAGTATAGTGGGGGGGTCCTCTGAAGCTTTCTTT. Encoded protein: CASSIVGGSSEAFF.

The rearrangement joins TRBV2 to TRBJ1-1, with D unresolved. Trimming took 4 bases from V and 0 from J, leaving 15 bases between them. The V gene's germline CDR1 is SNHLY and CDR2 FYNNEI. The CDR3 spans 16 residues. CDR3 loop: CASSVEGSRMNTEAFF. As DNA, the CDR3 is TGTGCCAGCAGTGTGGAGGGATCAAGAATGAACACTGAAGCTTTCTTT.

The rearrangement uses TRBV12-3 or TRBV12-4 and TRBJ1-1; no reliable D call. CDR3 length: 13 residues. The V and J ends lost 10 bases and 0 bases respectively, with 12 bases between them. Here the CDR3 DNA reads TGTGCCACCGCCCCGTACTTGAACACTGAAGCTTTCTTT. It is translated as CATAPYLNTEAFF.

J is TRBJ2-7 and V is TRBV28, with D uncertain. V gave up 3 bases and J gave up 3 bases, with 9 bases separating them. This CDR3 has 13 amino acids. The V gene's germline CDR1 is MDHEN and CDR2 SYDVKM. The CDR3, as DNA: TGTGCCAGCAGTTTGAAGATTGGCTACGAGCAGTACTTC. Its translation is CASSLKIGYEQYF.

The table lists this clone with a few counts. The chain uses TRBV9 and TRBJ1-5, with D uncertain. The germline V and J ends were trimmed by 0 bases and 7 bases, with 8 bases remaining between them. The CDR3 runs 13 residues. The germline V gene encodes CDR1 SGDLS and CDR2 YYNGEE. CDR3 coding DNA: TGTGCCAGCAGCGTAGACCTGGGCCAGCCCCAGCATTTT. Amino acids: CASSVDLGQPQHF.

J is TRBJ1-1 and V is TRBV18; D is ambiguous. With 11 bases removed from V and 5 bases from J, the gap between germline ends came to 18 bases. Germline loops: CDR1 KGHSH, CDR2 LQKENI. CDR3 length equals 13 residues. Written as DNA, the CDR3 is TGTGCCGGAGTCCGCCTCCTCGAAACTGAAGCTTTCTTT. This codes for CAGVRLLETEAFF. The entire variable domain, with the rest obtained from reference TRBV18 and TRBJ1-1, is as follows: NAGVMQNPRHLVRRRGQEARLRCSPMKGHSHVYWYRQLPEEGLKFMVYLQKENIIDESGMPKERFSAEFPKEGPSILRIQQVVRGDSAAYFCAGVRLLETEAFFGQGTRLTVV.

The rearrangement links TRBV6-1 to TRBJ1-1, with D possibly matching TRBD1 (5 bases). CDR1 is MNHNS and CDR2 is SASEGT in the germline V gene. The CDR3 is made up of 16 amino acids. The V end was cut by 2 bases, the J end by 1 base, with 14 bases between. The CDR3 reads CASSEMTAYTNTEAFF. CDR3 nucleotide sequence: TGTGCCAGCAGTGAAATGACAGCTTACACGAACACTGAAGCTTTCTTT.

The rearrangement links TRBV5-1 to TRBJ1-1; perhaps TRBD1 as D (5 bases). V lost 2 bases to trimming and J lost 5 bases, with 13 bases between them. CDR3 length equals 14 residues. Germline values: CDR1 SGHRS, CDR2 YFSETQ. The CDR3 here is CASSFDRILTEAFF. In DNA, the CDR3 is TGCGCCAGCAGCTTCGACAGAATCTTGACTGAAGCTTTCTTT.

This chain uses TRBV3-1 (or the pseudogene TRBV3-2) with TRBJ1-3, with D possibly matching TRBD1 (5 bases). Trimming stripped 2 bases from V and 6 bases from J, with 11 bases between. Germline-derived CDR1 and CDR2 are LGHDT and YNNKEL (reference sequence). The CDR3 is 14 residues long. CDR3 DNA sequence: TGTGCCAGCAGCCAATGGACCGGGGCAAACACCATATATTTT. Encoded protein: CASSQWTGANTIYF.

V is TRBV24-1 and J is TRBJ2-3, with D tentatively TRBD1 or TRBD2 (5 bases each). The CDR3 is made up of 12 amino acids. V lost 9 bases to trimming and J lost 2 bases, with 8 bases between them. Germline CDR1 is KGHDR and CDR2 is SFDVKD. CDR3 in DNA: TGTGCCACCGGGGGACCCACAGATACGCAGTATTTT. Protein: CATGGPTDTQYF.

The rearrangement links TRBV20-1 to TRBJ2-5; no firm D call. The CDR3 contains 11 residues. Germline loops: CDR1 DFQATT, CDR2 SNEGSKA (reference sequence). V was trimmed by 5 bases and J by 4 bases, leaving 8 bases between them. The chain's CDR3 is CSAGNGETQYF. As DNA, the CDR3 is TGCAGTGCTGGCAATGGAGAGACCCAGTACTTC.

A single count supports this clone. J is TRBJ2-7 and V is TRBV27; D is ambiguous. Trimming shortened V by 3 bases and J by 1 base, and 10 bases separated the two germline ends. CDR3 length: 14 residues. Germline V gene data show CDR1 as MNHEY and CDR2 as SMNVEV (reference sequence). In DNA, the CDR3 is TGTGCCAGCAGTTTCGGCACTCCGTCCTACGAGCAGTACTTC. This gives the protein CASSFGTPSYEQYF.

The rearrangement joins TRBV7-3 to TRBJ2-7; D is tentatively TRBD1 or TRBD2 (5 bases each). CDR1 SGHTA and CDR2 FQGTGA come from the germline V gene. The germline V and J ends were trimmed by 7 bases and 0 bases, with 19 bases remaining between them. This CDR3 is built from 16 residues. The chain's CDR3 is CASTLRDRNISYEQYF. CDR3 coding DNA: TGTGCCAGCACCCTTAGGGACCGTAACATCTCCTACGAGCAGTACTTC.

This clone was picked up one time. V usage is TRBV3-1 (or the pseudogene TRBV3-2) and J usage is TRBJ2-3, with unresolved D. The V end was cut by 5 bases, the J end by 2 bases, with 8 bases between. This CDR3 has 13 amino acids. Germline V CDR1 and CDR2: LGHDT, YNNKEL (reference sequence). This CDR3 reads CASSASPTDTQYF. For the CDR3, the DNA is TGTGCCAGCAGCGCTTCCCCCACAGATACGCAGTATTTT.

The rearrangement uses TRBV2 and TRBJ2-5, with D maybe TRBD2 (5 bases). V lost 5 bases and J lost 5, with 15 bases in between. This CDR3 has 14 amino acids. Per the germline V gene, CDR1 is SNHLY and CDR2 is FYNNEI. CDR3 region: CASSPPRGWETQYF. CDR3 DNA sequence: TGTGCCAGCAGTCCCCCCCGGGGTTGGGAGACCCAGTACTTC. Variable domain in full (rest from reference TRBV2 and TRBJ2-5): EPEVTQTPSHQVTQMGQEVILRCVPISNHLYFYWYRQILGQKVEFLVSFYNNEISEKSEIFDDQFSVERPDGSNFTLKIRSTKLEDSAMYFCASSPPRGWETQYFGPGTRLLVL.

J is TRBJ1-1 and V is TRBV3-1 (or the pseudogene TRBV3-2), with a possible D match to TRBD1 (6 bases). CDR3 size: 15 residues. Germline-derived CDR1 and CDR2 are LGHDT and YNNKEL (reference sequence). Trimming took 2 bases from V and 4 from J, leaving 14 bases between them. The CDR3 reads CASSQSGGAATEAFF. Written as DNA, the CDR3 is TGTGCCAGCAGCCAATCGGGGGGCGCGGCCACTGAAGCTTTCTTT.

The V call is TRBV9, the J call TRBJ1-2; TRBD1 might be the D (5 bases). The CDR3 length is 15 residues. The germline V and J ends were trimmed by 0 bases and 4 bases, with 13 bases remaining between them. CDR1 and CDR2 (germline): SGDLS, YYNGEE. CDR3 loop: CASSVAMDGTYGYTF. CDR3 coding DNA: TGTGCCAGCAGCGTAGCCATGGACGGGACCTATGGCTACACCTTC.

This clone has a handful of counts. CDR3 region: CATGGGDGSGANVLTF. CDR3 nucleotide sequence: TGTGCCACCGGCGGGGGCGATGGATCTGGGGCCAACGTCCTGACTTTC. This chain uses TRBV15 with TRBJ2-6; TRBD2 might be the D (7 bases). Trimming stripped 8 bases from V and 1 base from J, with 15 bases between. CDR1 is LNHNV, CDR2 YYDKDF, per germline (reference sequence). CDR3 length: 16 residues.

This chain uses TRBV5-1 with TRBJ2-7, with TRBD1 identical over 11 bases. Trimming took 2 bases from V and 3 from J; bases not matched to a gene: 4. Germline V CDR1 and CDR2: SGHRS, YFSETQ. This CDR3 has 15 residues. CDR3 in amino acids: CASSFGTGGFYEQYF. The CDR3 region has the DNA TGCGCCAGCAGCTTCGGGACAGGGGGGTTCTACGAGCAGTACTTC.